Each of the 5 T cell receptor beta chains below was sequenced from the same sample in a study of OX40 agonist ivuxolimab in advanced cancers. Profiled with immunoSEQ multiplex PCR; TCRdb holds only in-frame clones, not every one. The table has about 60,000 clones, 70% to 90% seen once. Sequenced material: CD4+ or CD8+ T cells sorted from blood, taken in a trial of the OX40 agonist ivuxolimab. The receptors were sampled from an adult with an advanced solid tumor such as melanoma, head and neck, liver or kidney cancer.

The CDR3, as DNA: TGTGCCACGGGTGAGGGACGGGACGAGCAGTACTTC. This gives the protein CATGEGRDEQYF. The chain has TRBV7-9 and TRBJ2-7; the D gene could be TRBD1 or TRBD2 (5 bases each). The CDR3 has 12 residues. Looked up from germline, CDR1 is SEHNR and CDR2 is FQNEAQ (reference sequence). The V end was cut by 10 bases, the J end by 5 bases, with 15 bases between.

V and J are TRBV28 and TRBJ1-3; 7 bases map to TRBD1. From germline, CDR1 is MDHEN and CDR2 SYDVKM. The CDR3 consists of 15 residues. J was trimmed by 4 bases and V by 7 bases; bases with no gene match: 10. The CDR3 DNA sequence: TGTGCCAGCATACGTGCGACAGGGTCGGGAAACACCATATATTTT. Protein: CASIRATGSGNTIYF.

This chain links TRBV6-4 with TRBJ2-1, with 9 bases lining up with TRBD2. There are 14 residues in the CDR3. Germline trimming cut 6 bases from V and 4 bases from J; bases unmatched to any gene: 4. Germline V gene sequence: CDR1 MRHNA, CDR2 SNTAGT. The CDR3 here is CASSLSGSYNEQFF. The CDR3 bases are TGTGCCAGCAGCCTTAGCGGGAGTTACAATGAGCAGTTCTTC.

The rearrangement links TRBV4-1 to TRBJ1-2; 8 nucleotides align to TRBD1. V gave up 0 bases and J gave up 8 bases; unmatched junction bases: 5. The length of the CDR3 is 14 residues. The germline V gene encodes CDR1 MGHRA and CDR2 YSYEKL. The CDR3 loop is CASSQDQGASGYTF. CDR3 DNA sequence: TGCGCCAGCAGCCAAGATCAGGGGGCAAGCGGCTACACCTTC.

The chain carries TRBV7-6 and TRBJ1-1; 9 nucleotides line up with TRBD1. The CDR3 is made up of 16 amino acids. Germline CDR1 SGHVS, CDR2 FNYEAQ. The J segment lost 5 bases and the V segment lost 5 bases, leaving 12 bases of the junction unmatched. The CDR3 reads CASSPFAGTGSTEAFF. CDR3 DNA sequence: TGTGCCAGCAGCCCGTTCGCCGGGACAGGGAGTACTGAAGCTTTCTTT.